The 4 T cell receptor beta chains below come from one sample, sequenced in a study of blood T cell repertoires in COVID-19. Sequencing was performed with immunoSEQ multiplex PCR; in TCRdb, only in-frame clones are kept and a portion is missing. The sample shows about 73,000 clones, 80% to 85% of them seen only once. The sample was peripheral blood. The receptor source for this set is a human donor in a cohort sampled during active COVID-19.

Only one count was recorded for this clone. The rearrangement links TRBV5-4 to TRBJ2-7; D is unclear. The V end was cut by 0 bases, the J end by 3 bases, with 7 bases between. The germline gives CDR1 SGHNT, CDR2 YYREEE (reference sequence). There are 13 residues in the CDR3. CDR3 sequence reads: CASSLGENYEQYF. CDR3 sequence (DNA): TGTGCCAGCAGCTTGGGAGAAAACTACGAGCAGTACTTC.

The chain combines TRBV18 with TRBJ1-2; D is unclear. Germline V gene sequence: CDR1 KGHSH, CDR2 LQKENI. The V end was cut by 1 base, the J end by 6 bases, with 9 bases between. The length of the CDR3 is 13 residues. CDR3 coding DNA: TGTGCCAGCTCACCACGAGAGGATGATGGCTACACCTTC. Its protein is CASSPREDDGYTF.

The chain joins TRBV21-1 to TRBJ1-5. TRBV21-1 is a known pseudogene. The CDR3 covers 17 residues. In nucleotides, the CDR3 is TGTGCCAGCAGCAAAGCCTTACGGGGGGGTGGCAATCAGCCCCAGCATTTT. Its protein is CASSKALRGGGNQPQHF.

The CDR3: CASSYSSGGYDEQFF. In nucleotides, the CDR3 is TGTGCCAGCAGCTATAGTAGCGGGGGGTATGATGAGCAGTTCTTC. The V gene is TRBV9, the J gene TRBJ2-1; 10 positions match TRBD2. CDR3 length equals 15 residues. CDR1 SGDLS and CDR2 YYNGEE come from the germline V gene. Losses at the gene ends were 4 bases for V and 8 bases for J; bases not matched to a gene: 9. The variable domain in full, with the rest retrieved from reference TRBV9 and TRBJ2-1, is DSGVTQTPKHLITATGQRVTLRCSPRSGDLSVYWYQQSLDQGLQFLIQYYNGEERAKGNILERFSAQQFPDLHSELNLSSLELGDSALYFCASSYSSGGYDEQFFGPGTRLTVL.